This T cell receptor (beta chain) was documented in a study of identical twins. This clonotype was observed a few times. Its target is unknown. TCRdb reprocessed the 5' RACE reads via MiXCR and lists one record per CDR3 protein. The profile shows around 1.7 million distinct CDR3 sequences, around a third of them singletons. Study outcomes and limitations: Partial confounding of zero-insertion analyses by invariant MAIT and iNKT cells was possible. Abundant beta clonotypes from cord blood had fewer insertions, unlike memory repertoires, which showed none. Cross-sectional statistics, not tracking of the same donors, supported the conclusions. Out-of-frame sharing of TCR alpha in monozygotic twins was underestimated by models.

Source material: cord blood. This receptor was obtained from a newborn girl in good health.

The CDR3 spells CASSFISAGGLNSEQFF. Written as DNA, the CDR3 is TGTGCCAGCAGTTTTATTTCAGCGGGGGGCCTTAATTCTGAGCAGTTCTTC. The rearrangement joins TRBV27 to TRBJ2-1, with 9 bases matching TRBD2. V lost 3 bases to trimming and J lost 9 bases; unmatched junction nucleotides: 15. Per the germline V gene, CDR1 is MNHEY and CDR2 is SMNVEV (reference sequence). This CDR3 comprises 17 residues.